The present entry profiles one TCR beta chain with its context. Generated by immunoSEQ multiplex PCR, the TCRdb table keeps only in-frame clones and is missing some. The sample records more than 150,000 clones, around 75% being singletons. These data belong to a study of blood T cell repertoires in COVID-19. V lost 6 bases to trimming and J lost 3 bases; unmatched junction nucleotides: 4. Per the germline V gene, CDR1 is KGHDR and CDR2 is SFDVKD. CDR3 length equals 14 residues. The sample comprised peripheral blood. The chain links TRBV24-1 to TRBJ2-3; 8 bases match TRBD1. The sequence came from a woman of 80 years or more with acute or convalescent COVID-19. The CDR3 DNA is TGTGCCACCAGTCGGACAGGGCGGACAGATACGCAGTATTTT. This encodes CATSRTGRTDTQYF.